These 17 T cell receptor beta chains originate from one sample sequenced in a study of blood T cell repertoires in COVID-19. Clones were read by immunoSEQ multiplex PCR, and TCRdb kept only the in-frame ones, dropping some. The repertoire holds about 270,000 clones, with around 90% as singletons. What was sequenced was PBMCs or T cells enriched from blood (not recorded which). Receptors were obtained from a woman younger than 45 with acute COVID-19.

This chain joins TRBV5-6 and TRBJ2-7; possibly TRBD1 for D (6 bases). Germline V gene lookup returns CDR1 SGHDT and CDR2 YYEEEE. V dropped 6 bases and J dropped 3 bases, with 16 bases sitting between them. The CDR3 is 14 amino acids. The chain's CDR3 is CASILWTADYEQYF. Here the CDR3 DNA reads TGTGCCAGCATCCTCTGGACAGCAGACTACGAGCAGTACTTC.

CDR3 nucleotide sequence: TGCGCCAGCAGCCAAGGCTGGGGGGGGACCGGGGAGCTGTTTTTT. Its translation: CASSQGWGGTGELFF. The rearrangement links TRBV4-1 to TRBJ2-2, with TRBD2 matching 7 bases. J lost 5 bases, V lost 1 base, and 4 bases had no gene match. The CDR3 has 15 residues. In germline, CDR1 is MGHRA, CDR2 YSYEKL.

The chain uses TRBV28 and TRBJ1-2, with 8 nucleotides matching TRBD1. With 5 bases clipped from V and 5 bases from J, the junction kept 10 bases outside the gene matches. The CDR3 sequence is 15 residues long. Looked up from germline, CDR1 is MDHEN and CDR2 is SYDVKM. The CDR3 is CASSPSDRATYGYTF. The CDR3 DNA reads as TGTGCCAGCAGTCCCTCGGACAGGGCAACTTATGGCTACACCTTC.

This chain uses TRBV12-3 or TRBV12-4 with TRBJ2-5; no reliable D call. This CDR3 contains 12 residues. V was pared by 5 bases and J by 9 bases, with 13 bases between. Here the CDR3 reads CASSAQTGAQYF. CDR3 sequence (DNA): TGTGCCAGCAGTGCCCAGACTGGAGCCCAGTACTTC.

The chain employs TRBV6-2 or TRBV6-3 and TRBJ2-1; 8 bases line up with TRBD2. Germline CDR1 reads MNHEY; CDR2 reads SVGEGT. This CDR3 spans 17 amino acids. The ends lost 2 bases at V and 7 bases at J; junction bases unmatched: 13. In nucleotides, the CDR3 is TGTGCCAGCAGTTACCGTGATTTGGGGCTAGCGGGTAATGAGCAGTTCTTC. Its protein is CASSYRDLGLAGNEQFF.

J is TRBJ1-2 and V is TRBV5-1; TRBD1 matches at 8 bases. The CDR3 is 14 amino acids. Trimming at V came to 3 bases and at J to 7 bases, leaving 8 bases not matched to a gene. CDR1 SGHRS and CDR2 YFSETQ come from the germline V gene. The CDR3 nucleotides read TGCGCCAGCAGCTCCACGGGACAGGATAGTGGCTACACCTTC. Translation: CASSSTGQDSGYTF.

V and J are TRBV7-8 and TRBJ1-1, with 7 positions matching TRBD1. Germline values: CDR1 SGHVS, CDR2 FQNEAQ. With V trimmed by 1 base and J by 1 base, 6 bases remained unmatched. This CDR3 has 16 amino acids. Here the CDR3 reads CASSLGSQGGNTEAFF. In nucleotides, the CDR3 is TGTGCCAGCAGCTTAGGCTCCCAGGGGGGGAACACTGAAGCTTTCTTT. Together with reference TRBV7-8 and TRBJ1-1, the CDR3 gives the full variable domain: GAGVSQSPRYKVAKRGQDVALRCDPISGHVSLFWYQQALGQGPEFLTYFQNEAQLDKSGLPSDRFFAERPEGSVSTLKIQRTQQEDSAVYLCASSLGSQGGNTEAFFGQGTRLTVV.

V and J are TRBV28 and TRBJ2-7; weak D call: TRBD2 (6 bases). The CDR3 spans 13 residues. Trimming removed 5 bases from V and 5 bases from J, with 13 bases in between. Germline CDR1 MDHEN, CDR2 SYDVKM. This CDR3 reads CASSDRGSHEQYF. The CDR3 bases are TGTGCCAGCAGTGACCGGGGGTCCCACGAGCAGTACTTC.

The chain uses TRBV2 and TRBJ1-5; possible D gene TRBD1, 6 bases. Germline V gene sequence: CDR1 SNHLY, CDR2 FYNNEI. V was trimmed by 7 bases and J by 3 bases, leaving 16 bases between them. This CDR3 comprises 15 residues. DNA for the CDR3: TGTGCCAGCACCGGAGCTACAGGGAACAATCAGCCCCAGCATTTT. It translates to CASTGATGNNQPQHF.

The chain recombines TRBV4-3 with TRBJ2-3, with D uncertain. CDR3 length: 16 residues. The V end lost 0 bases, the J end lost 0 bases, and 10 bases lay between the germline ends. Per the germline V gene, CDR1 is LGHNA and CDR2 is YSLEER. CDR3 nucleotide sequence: TGCGCCAGCAGCCAAGAAGTAGCCACTAGCACAGATACGCAGTATTTT. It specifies CASSQEVATSTDTQYF.

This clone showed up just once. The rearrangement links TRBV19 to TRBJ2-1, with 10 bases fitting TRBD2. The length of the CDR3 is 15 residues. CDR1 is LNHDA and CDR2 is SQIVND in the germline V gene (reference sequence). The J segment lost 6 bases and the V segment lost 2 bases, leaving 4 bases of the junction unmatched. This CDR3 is CASSIRSSGGNEQFF. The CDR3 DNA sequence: TGTGCCAGTAGTATACGGTCTAGCGGGGGCAATGAGCAGTTCTTC.

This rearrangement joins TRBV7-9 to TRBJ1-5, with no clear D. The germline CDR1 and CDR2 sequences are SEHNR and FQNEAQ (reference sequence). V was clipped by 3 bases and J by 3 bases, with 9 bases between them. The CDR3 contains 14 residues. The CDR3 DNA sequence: TGTGCCAGCAGCTTGGCAGGACTCAATCAGCCCCAGCATTTT. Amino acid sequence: CASSLAGLNQPQHF.

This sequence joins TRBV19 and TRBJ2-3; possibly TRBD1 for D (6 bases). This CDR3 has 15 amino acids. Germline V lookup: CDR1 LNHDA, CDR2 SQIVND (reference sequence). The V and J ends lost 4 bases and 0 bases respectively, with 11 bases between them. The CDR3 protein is CASSTSDSSTDTQYF. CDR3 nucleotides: TGTGCCAGTAGTACCTCGGACAGTAGCACAGATACGCAGTATTTT.

CDR3 sequence reads: CASSVEQAGGLGDTQYF. The CDR3 nucleotides read TGTGCCAGCAGCGTAGAACAGGCGGGAGGGTTGGGAGATACGCAGTATTTT. The chain employs TRBV9 and TRBJ2-3; 9 bases are shared with TRBD2. This CDR3 contains 17 residues. Germline V gene sequence: CDR1 SGDLS, CDR2 YYNGEE. V trimming: 0 bases; J trimming: 5 bases; junction bases outside the gene matches: 10.

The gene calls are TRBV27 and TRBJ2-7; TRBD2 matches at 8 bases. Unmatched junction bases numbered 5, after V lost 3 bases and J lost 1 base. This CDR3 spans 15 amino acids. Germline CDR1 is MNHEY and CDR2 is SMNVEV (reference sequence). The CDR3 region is CASSFLAGGSYEQYF. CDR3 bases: TGTGCCAGCAGTTTTTTGGCGGGGGGTTCCTACGAGCAGTACTTC.

The CDR3 nucleotides read TGTGCCAGCAGGCCCGGGACTAGCGACGAGCAGTACTTC. Its translation is CASRPGTSDEQYF. The genes are TRBV28 and TRBJ2-7; 10 positions agree with TRBD2. V lost 6 bases to trimming and J lost 5 bases; unmatched junction nucleotides: 4. This CDR3 region has 13 residues. Germline assignment: CDR1 MDHEN and CDR2 SYDVKM.

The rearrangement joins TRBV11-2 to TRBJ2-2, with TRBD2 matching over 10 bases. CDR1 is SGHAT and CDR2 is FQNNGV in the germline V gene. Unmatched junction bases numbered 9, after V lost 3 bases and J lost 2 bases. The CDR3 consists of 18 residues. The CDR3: CASSFGRTSGINTGELFF. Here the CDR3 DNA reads TGTGCCAGCAGCTTCGGTCGAACTAGCGGGATAAACACCGGGGAGCTGTTTTTT.